These T cell receptor beta chains were read from a single sample in a study of blood T cell repertoires in COVID-19. TCRdb's table, derived via immunoSEQ multiplex PCR, lists solely in-frame clones and lacks some. The sample has 150,000 to 200,000 clones; about 90% are singletons. The sequencing sample was made of peripheral blood. Receptors originate from a man aged 50-60 years with acute or convalescent COVID-19. Each CDR3 is given with its conserved first and last residue. D genes are given only for firm matches. The listing skips clone size in some rows; elsewhere it reads once, few, many or a size class.

d_call	clone_size	v_call	j_call	cdr3_aa	cdr3_nt
TRBD1	-	TRBV27	TRBJ1-1	CASTPTGLNTEAFF	TGTGCCAGCACCCCGACAGGGTTGAACACTGAAGCTTTCTTT
-	-	TRBV6-7	TRBJ1-5	CASSYSAGLQAPVVSNQPQHF	TGTGCCAGCAGTTACTCGGCCGGATTACAGGCCCCGGTTGTCAGCAATCAGCCCCAGCATTTT
TRBD1	-	TRBV19	TRBJ1-2	CASSPASGGRKSYGYTF	TGTGCCAGTAGTCCAGCCTCAGGGGGGCGCAAGAGCTATGGCTACACCTTC
TRBD2	-	TRBV5-1	TRBJ2-7	CASSLAGGVLSYEQYF	TGCGCCAGCAGCTTGGCCGGGGGGGTCCTCTCCTACGAGCAGTACTTC
TRBD1	-	TRBV9	TRBJ2-7	CASRGGQGHSYEQYF	TGTGCCAGCAGAGGGGGACAGGGGCACTCCTACGAGCAGTACTTC
-	-	TRBV7-6	TRBJ2-2	CASSPRVEDRGELFF	TGTGCCAGCTCGCCGAGGGTGGAGGACCGGGGGGAGCTGTTTTTT
TRBD1	-	TRBV6-5	TRBJ1-5	CASRLGQDSRAQHF	TGTGCCAGCAGGCTAGGACAGGACTCACGAGCCCAGCATTTT
TRBD1	-	TRBV28	TRBJ1-1	CASKQTGPGHTEAFF	TGTGCCAGCAAACAGACAGGGCCCGGACACACTGAAGCTTTCTTT
TRBD1	-	TRBV11-2	TRBJ1-5	CASSSGGGQPQHF	TGTGCCAGCAGCTCAGGGGGAGGACAGCCCCAGCATTTT
-	-	TRBV18	TRBJ2-7	CASSPRDSPYEQYF	TGTGCCAGCTCACCAAGGGACTCTCCCTACGAGCAGTACTTC
-	-	TRBV7-9	TRBJ2-1	CASSPPGLPNEQFF	TGTGCCAGCAGCCCCCCCGGTCTTCCCAATGAGCAGTTCTTC
-	-	TRBV19	TRBJ1-1	CASSIWAVGQEAFF	TGTGCCAGTAGTATATGGGCCGTCGGACAAGAAGCTTTCTTT
TRBD1	-	TRBV2	TRBJ1-5	CASSLTGAGQPQHF	TGTGCCAGCAGTTTGACAGGGGCAGGTCAGCCCCAGCATTTT
TRBD1	-	TRBV28	TRBJ2-4	CASTPNRDRRGVRNIQYF	TGTGCCAGCACTCCCAACCGGGACAGGCGCGGAGTCAGAAACATTCAGTACTTC
-	-	TRBV27	TRBJ2-1	CASSTPAGSYNEQFF	TGTGCCAGCAGTACCCCGGCCGGGTCCTACAATGAGCAGTTCTTC
-	-	TRBV10-3	TRBJ1-5	CAISDRGEQPQHF	TGTGCCATCAGTGACAGGGGTGAGCAGCCCCAGCATTTT
TRBD2	once	TRBV7-2	TRBJ2-7	CASSGRGAGLNEQYF	TGTGCCAGCAGCGGCCGGGGAGCGGGATTGAACGAGCAGTACTTC
TRBD1	-	TRBV18	TRBJ1-5	CASSLQTGAWRNQPQHF	TGTGCCAGCTCACTACAGACAGGGGCCTGGCGCAATCAGCCCCAGCATTTT
-	once	TRBV30	TRBJ2-3	CAWSVRAGNTDTQYF	TGTGCCTGGAGTGTACGGGCGGGGAACACAGATACGCAGTATTTT
TRBD1	-	TRBV11-1	TRBJ2-2	CASSLGQGAGGELFF	TGTGCCAGCAGCTTAGGACAGGGAGCAGGCGGGGAGCTGTTTTTT
TRBD1	-	TRBV9	TRBJ1-2	CASSAEDRGHWRAYGYTF	TGTGCCAGCAGCGCTGAAGACAGGGGGCATTGGCGTGCTTATGGCTACACCTTC
-	-	TRBV11-2	TRBJ1-1	CASSLTQGRPTEAFF	TGTGCCAGCAGCTTGACACAGGGCCGGCCCACTGAAGCTTTCTTT
-	-	TRBV12-3/TRBV12-4	TRBJ2-7	CASSYGLTYEQYF	TGTGCCAGCAGCTACGGACTTACCTACGAGCAGTACTTC
-	-	TRBV9	TRBJ1-2	CASSVGGGVGYTF	TGTGCCAGCAGCGTAGGAGGGGGGGTTGGCTACACCTTC
TRBD1	-	TRBV7-3	TRBJ2-5	CASSLLGQGAETQYF	TGTGCCAGCAGCTTACTTGGACAGGGGGCAGAGACCCAGTACTTC
-	few	TRBV10-2	TRBJ1-2	CATWGRITNYGYTF	TGCGCCACATGGGGGAGGATAACTAACTATGGCTACACCTTC
-	-	TRBV3-1/TRBV3-2	TRBJ2-5	CASSRGLPSGAQYF	TGTGCCAGCAGCCGGGGACTCCCCAGTGGGGCCCAGTACTTC
-	once	TRBV21-1	TRBJ1-1	CAITRWRDGNTEAFF	TGTGCCATTACGAGATGGAGGGATGGGAACACTGAAGCTTTCTTT
-	-	TRBV24-1	TRBJ2-1	CATSDDGVTYNEQFF	TGTGCCACCAGTGATGACGGGGTAACCTACAATGAGCAGTTCTTC
TRBD1	-	TRBV3-1/TRBV3-2	TRBJ2-3	CASRRQGARSTDTQYF	TGTGCCAGCAGACGACAGGGGGCGCGGAGCACAGATACGCAGTATTTT
-	-	TRBV7-9	TRBJ2-7	CASSYGSYEQYF	TGTGCCAGCAGCTACGGGAGCTACGAGCAGTACTTC
TRBD2	-	TRBV30	TRBJ2-2	CASSNVAGVGTGELFF	TGTGCCTCCTCGAATGTAGCGGGAGTTGGCACCGGGGAGCTGTTTTTT
-	-	TRBV7-2	TRBJ1-5	CASSNGWGNQPQHF	TGTGCCAGCAGCAACGGGTGGGGCAATCAGCCCCAGCATTTT
-	-	TRBV6-5	TRBJ1-2	CASRRTATHNYGYTF	TGTGCCAGCAGGAGAACAGCTACCCATAACTATGGCTACACCTTC
TRBD1	-	TRBV5-6	TRBJ1-2	CASSLGERGLYGYTF	TGTGCCAGCAGCCTGGGGGAGAGGGGGCTCTATGGCTACACCTTC
-	-	TRBV6-2/TRBV6-3	TRBJ1-5	CASSYSGHGTTAQHF	TGTGCCAGCAGTTACTCGGGACACGGAACTACGGCCCAGCATTTT
-	-	TRBV6-5	TRBJ1-5	CASSYSFRGDQPQHF	TGTGCCAGCAGTTACTCGTTTCGGGGAGATCAGCCCCAGCATTTT
-	-	TRBV7-2	TRBJ2-3	CASSLGPSTDTQYF	TGTGCCAGCAGCTTAGGTCCTAGCACAGATACGCAGTATTTT
-	-	TRBV18	TRBJ1-5	CASSPGSGIPRGNQPQHF	TGTGCCAGCTCACCAGGCTCAGGAATACCTCGGGGTAATCAGCCCCAGCATTTT
-	-	TRBV5-1	TRBJ2-1	CASSFARGGEQFF	TGCGCCAGCAGCTTCGCGCGGGGAGGTGAGCAGTTCTTC
TRBD1	once	TRBV5-4	TRBJ1-1	CASSSGTGGVFKNTEAFF	TGTGCCAGCAGCTCGGGTACAGGGGGCGTCTTTAAGAACACTGAAGCTTTCTTT
TRBD1	-	TRBV2	TRBJ2-7	CASSRGRFYEQYF	TGTGCCAGCAGCAGGGGGCGCTTCTACGAGCAGTACTTC
TRBD1	-	TRBV5-5	TRBJ2-2	CASSGQGFTGELFF	TGTGCCAGCAGCGGACAGGGGTTCACCGGGGAGCTGTTTTTT
TRBD2	-	TRBV18	TRBJ2-7	CASSPGLADYEQYF	TGTGCCAGCTCACCGGGACTAGCCGACTACGAGCAGTACTTC
TRBD2	-	TRBV7-2	TRBJ2-3	CASSPGLAPDTQYF	TGTGCCAGCAGTCCGGGACTAGCACCAGATACGCAGTATTTT
-	-	TRBV7-3	TRBJ2-6	CASSSRGGASGANVLTF	TGTGCCAGCAGCTCCCGGGGTGGCGCCTCTGGGGCCAACGTCCTGACTTTC
TRBD2	-	TRBV6-1	TRBJ2-5	CASSPGTSVETQYF	TGTGCCAGCAGCCCCGGGACTAGCGTAGAGACCCAGTACTTC
-	-	TRBV3-1/TRBV3-2	TRBJ2-2	CASSSMTINTGELFF	TGTGCCAGCAGCTCGATGACTATCAACACCGGGGAGCTGTTTTTT
-	once	TRBV4-1	TRBJ2-1	CASSQDKAVTYNEQFF	TGCGCCAGCAGCCAAGATAAAGCGGTAACCTACAATGAGCAGTTCTTC
TRBD1	-	TRBV27	TRBJ1-2	CASSLGTGGYTF	TGTGCCAGCAGTTTGGGGACAGGTGGCTACACCTTC
-	-	TRBV28	TRBJ2-7	CASSLLVWEQYF	TGTGCCAGCAGTTTATTAGTGTGGGAGCAGTACTTC
-	once	TRBV9	TRBJ2-3	CASSASGISGTDTQYF	TGTGCCAGCAGCGCCTCAGGCATTTCGGGCACAGATACGCAGTATTTT
-	-	TRBV11-2	TRBJ1-3	CASSLDLRGTLGNTIYF	TGTGCCAGCAGCTTAGATCTAAGGGGCACTCTAGGAAACACCATATATTTT
-	-	TRBV30	TRBJ2-3	CARTGLLADTQYF	TGTGCCAGAACAGGTCTCCTAGCAGATACGCAGTATTTT
-	once	TRBV6-6	TRBJ2-2	CASRPGQNTGELFF	TGTGCCAGCAGGCCGGGACAGAACACCGGGGAGCTGTTTTTT
-	-	TRBV6-4	TRBJ1-1	CARPPGGPNEAFF	TGTGCCAGGCCCCCCGGGGGGCCAAACGAAGCTTTCTTT
TRBD2	-	TRBV10-1	TRBJ2-1	CASSGTSGYNEQFF	TGCGCCAGCAGCGGGACTAGCGGTTACAATGAGCAGTTCTTC
TRBD2	-	TRBV9	TRBJ2-7	CASSVGLGAGGSYEQYF	TGTGCCAGCAGCGTAGGGCTCGGAGCGGGAGGGTCCTACGAGCAGTACTTC
TRBD1	few	TRBV4-3	TRBJ1-2	CASSQRTGTNYGYTF	TGCGCCAGCAGCCAAAGGACAGGGACTAACTATGGCTACACCTTC
-	-	TRBV2	TRBJ2-5	CASNAEIQETQYF	TGTGCCAGCAACGCGGAGATCCAGGAGACCCAGTACTTC